The rows below give T cell receptor beta chains drawn from one sample of a study of blood T cell repertoires in COVID-19. Sequencing was performed with immunoSEQ multiplex PCR; in TCRdb, only in-frame clones are kept and a portion is missing. The sample yields over 200,000 clones, approximately 87% seen once. Sequenced: PBMCs or T cells enriched from blood (not recorded which). The receptors originated from a woman in her 50s in a cohort exposed to, infected with or recovered from COVID-19 (not recorded which). Both conserved end residues are part of each CDR3.

cdr3_length | v_call | cdr3_aa
15 | TRBV5-1 | CASSLQGSLGNTIYF
15 | TRBV5-4 | CASSAWTGDTGELFF
17 | TRBV6-2/TRBV6-3 | CASSYSSTKAGSYEQYF
14 | TRBV7-8 | CASSFTPWAYEQYF
12 | TRBV2 | CASRAGDSPLHF
14 | TRBV30 | CAWSVGLSNYGYTF
12 | TRBV2 | CASGGQGTGYTF
15 | TRBV9 | CASSVAAGVTDTQYF
16 | TRBV5-1 | CASSLGTGATEETQYF
15 | TRBV21-1 | CASSRLPGTGVGYTF
15 | TRBV18 | CASSELTGVGTEAFF
18 | TRBV27 | CASSPRTGPIAANEKLFF
17 | TRBV5-1 | CASSLVAGGLISAEAFF
10 | TRBV28 | CATGYYGYTF
15 | TRBV2 | CASRAGVPANEKLFF
13 | TRBV5-5 | CASSSVYDSPLHF
12 | TRBV6-2/TRBV6-3 | CASSDSRYGYTF
14 | TRBV21-1 | CASSKDEGENIQYF
15 | TRBV4-1 | CASSQETGGNYEQYF
12 | TRBV30 | CAWTQGGYGYTF
13 | TRBV7-9 | CASKGTANYGYTF
14 | TRBV7-3 | CASSPSFENTEAFF
15 | TRBV6-4 | CASSNRDIYTGELFF
15 | TRBV11-2 | CASSLGTETDTEAFF
16 | TRBV30 | CAWSVRRTGYQETQYF
13 | TRBV7-2 | CASSLQGLGEAFF
15 | TRBV24-1 | CATRPTGTGTDTQYF
15 | TRBV4-2 | CASSQGGAATYEQYF
14 | TRBV7-2 | CASSLEVGNQPQHF
16 | TRBV7-3 | CASSRRQGANTGELFF
15 | TRBV9 | CASANMGGIQETQYF
17 | TRBV27 | CASGSILTGGEVEKLFF
13 | TRBV10-3 | CAIRQGSNTEAFF
13 | TRBV6-5 | CASTQGAPYGYTF
15 | TRBV5-4 | CASSLISRSRYEQYF
16 | TRBV19 | CASTRSTGISNQPQHF
19 | TRBV27 | CASSLLPAGQGARNTEAFF
17 | TRBV4-3 | CASSQEVGRQANEKLFF
15 | TRBV7-2 | CASSLGSGEYNEQFF
14 | TRBV10-2 | CASRETGRNTEAFF
12 | TRBV10-2 | CASRGDSYEQYF
17 | TRBV18 | CASSPRLAGLSTDTQYF
14 | TRBV30 | CAWSKLAGWNEQYF
12 | TRBV3-1/TRBV3-2 | CASSYSGNIQYF
15 | TRBV4-3 | CASSQDRRQGYEQYF
15 | TRBV11-2 | CASSGIRDRTNEQFF
17 | TRBV27 | CASSSRGGALGTDTQYF
15 | TRBV4-3 | CASSRGGQGPYGYTF
13 | TRBV5-5 | CASSRSGGSPLHF
14 | TRBV5-1 | CASRSIEPGNTIYF
17 | TRBV5-1 | CASSLGSFPGTGEEQYF
14 | TRBV28 | CAAWQVNMNTEAFF
13 | TRBV4-3 | CASSQDGGFEQYF
13 | TRBV2 | CASWWGGTDTQYF
16 | TRBV19 | CASSTHPGQDLVRYTF
14 | TRBV2 | CASSRDRGLDGYTF
12 | TRBV29-1 | CSVERGPDTQYF
12 | TRBV10-3 | CAIMGQGTEAFF
14 | TRBV19 | CASRRDRVNTEAFF